This T cell receptor beta chain was sequenced in a study of post-analysis software for immune sequencing data. Whole-study results and caveats: Several TRBV segments were more frequent in patients than controls; TRBV5-6, TRBV5-1 and TRBV20-1 belonged to this group. For normalized Chao1 diversity, multiple sclerosis patients scored significantly lower than controls did.

Germline values: CDR1 SGHRS, CDR2 YFSETQ. The ends were cut back, 1 base at V and 1 base at J, with 20 bases in the middle. This CDR3 is 18 amino acids long. This clonotype was detected many times. Its antigen is unidentified. TCR beta libraries were prepared from cDNA with unique molecular identifiers. TCRdb reprocessed the PCR reads via MiXCR and lists one record per CDR3 protein. This sample carries about 200,000 distinct CDR3 sequences, around 29% of them seen once, and the ten largest clones take 3% to 4%. Sequencing was performed on blood. This receptor was obtained from a girl aged 2 to 17 with multiple sclerosis. This chain uses TRBV5-1 with TRBJ1-1, with a possible D match to TRBD1 (5 bases). The CDR3 nucleotides are TGCGCCAGCAGCTTGTCCGCGCCGGGCGGGGGGACGAACACTGAAGCTTTCTTT. Its translation is CASSLSAPGGGTNTEAFF.